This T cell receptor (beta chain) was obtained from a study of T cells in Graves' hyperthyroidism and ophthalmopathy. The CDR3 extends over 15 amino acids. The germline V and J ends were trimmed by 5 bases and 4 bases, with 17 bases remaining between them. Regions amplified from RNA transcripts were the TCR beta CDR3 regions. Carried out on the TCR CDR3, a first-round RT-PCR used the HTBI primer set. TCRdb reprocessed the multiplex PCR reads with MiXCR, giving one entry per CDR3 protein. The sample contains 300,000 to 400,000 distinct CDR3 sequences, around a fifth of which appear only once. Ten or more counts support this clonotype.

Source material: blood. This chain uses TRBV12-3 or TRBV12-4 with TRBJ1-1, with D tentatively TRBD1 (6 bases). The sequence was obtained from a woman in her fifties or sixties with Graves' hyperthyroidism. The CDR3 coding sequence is TGTGCCAGCAGTCAGATCAGGGGTTCGGCCACTGAAGCTTTCTTT. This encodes CASSQIRGSATEAFF.